One and the same sample provided the 20 T cell receptor beta chains below, sequenced in a study of cytomegalovirus exposure and HLA in healthy donors. The primer mix had 60 Vbeta and 13 Jbeta primers. The table came from immunoSEQ multiplex PCR; TCRdb's copy has only in-frame clones and leaves some out. The table gives 40,000 to 50,000 clones; the top ten clones make up roughly 1.8% of it. Source material: PBMCs. The receptors were sampled from a woman in her twenties or thirties in good health and CMV-seronegative.

The V and J genes are TRBV2 and TRBJ2-7, with 12 bases aligning to TRBD1. The CDR3 spans 17 residues. J was trimmed by 7 bases and V by 5 bases; bases with no gene match: 15. In germline, CDR1 is SNHLY, CDR2 FYNNEI. CDR3 coding DNA: TGTGCCAGCAGTCCGCCCCCGTACGGGACAGGGGGCTTTGAGCAGTACTTC. The encoded protein is CASSPPPYGTGGFEQYF.

The chain joins TRBV5-1 to TRBJ2-3, with D possibly TRBD1 on 7 matching bases. V was pared by 0 bases and J by 8 bases, with 22 bases between. Germline values: CDR1 SGHRS, CDR2 YFSETQ. There are 17 residues in the CDR3. CDR3 region: CASSLAPPRQGSGTQYF. CDR3 coding DNA: TGCGCCAGCAGCTTGGCTCCACCACGACAGGGTAGCGGTACGCAGTATTTT.

This chain joins TRBV18 and TRBJ2-7; 11 bases align to TRBD2. Trimming at V came to 4 bases and at J to 3 bases, leaving 5 bases not matched to a gene. The CDR3 has 15 amino acids. Looked up from germline, CDR1 is KGHSH and CDR2 is LQKENI. The CDR3 nucleotides read TGTGCCAGCTCACTGGGACTAGCGGACCTCTACGAGCAGTACTTC. It is translated as CASSLGLADLYEQYF.

This chain links TRBV6-5 with TRBJ2-5, with TRBD1 matching 10 bases. CDR1 and CDR2 from the germline V gene are MNHEY and SVGAGI. The CDR3 sequence is 15 residues long. V was clipped by 2 bases and J by 5 bases; unmatched bases: 5. For the CDR3, the DNA is TGTGCCAGCAGTTACCCCGGACAGGGGGGGGAGACCCAGTACTTC. Amino acid sequence: CASSYPGQGGETQYF.

This rearrangement joins TRBV27 to TRBJ2-7; 12 bases agree with TRBD2. Germline CDR1 reads MNHEY; CDR2 reads SMNVEV (reference sequence). The J segment lost 2 bases and the V segment lost 0 bases, leaving 5 bases of the junction unmatched. The CDR3 consists of 17 residues. CDR3: CASSLSPGLAGTYEQYF. The CDR3 DNA reads TGTGCCAGCAGTTTATCCCCAGGACTAGCGGGGACCTACGAGCAGTACTTC.

In DNA form, the CDR3 reads TGTGCCAGCAGCTTACGAGGGGGCAACTATGGCTACACCTTC. Translation gives CASSLRGGNYGYTF. This chain uses TRBV11-3 with TRBJ1-2, with TRBD1 identical over 7 bases. The germline gives CDR1 SGHNT, CDR2 YENEEA. J was trimmed by 2 bases and V by 2 bases; bases with no gene match: 2. The CDR3 loop spans 14 amino acids.

This sequence joins TRBV30 and TRBJ2-1; 8 bases fit TRBD1. The CDR3 is 15 amino acids. Per the germline V gene, CDR1 is GTSNPN and CDR2 is SVGIG (reference sequence). The V and J ends lost 3 bases and 0 bases, in that order; junction bases with no gene match: 4. CDR3: CAWSQGARSYNEQFF. The DNA for the CDR3 is TGTGCCTGGAGCCAGGGGGCCCGCTCCTACAATGAGCAGTTCTTC. Complete variable domain (other parts from reference TRBV30 and TRBJ2-1): SQTIHQWPATLVQPVGSPLSLECTVEGTSNPNLYWYRQAAGRGLQLLFYSVGIGQISSEVPQNLSASRPQDRQFILSSKKLLLSDSGFYLCAWSQGARSYNEQFFGPGTRLTVL.

The chain uses TRBV19 and TRBJ1-5; D might be TRBD1 (6 bases). Per germline, CDR1 LNHDA and CDR2 SQIVND (reference sequence). The CDR3 is made up of 11 amino acids. V was clipped by 8 bases and J by 6 bases, with 8 bases between them. CDR3 DNA: TGTGCCAGTGGGGGCAGTCAGCCCCAGCATTTT. Amino acids: CASGGSQPQHF.

The chain recombines TRBV25-1 with TRBJ2-7; 7 positions agree with TRBD2. Germline lookup yields CDR1 MGHDK and CDR2 SYGVNS. The CDR3 runs 13 residues. Losses at the gene ends were 6 bases for V and 1 base for J; bases not matched to a gene: 3. CDR3 loop: CASRSGASYEQYF. CDR3 DNA sequence: TGTGCCAGCAGAAGCGGGGCGTCCTACGAGCAGTACTTC.

V and J are TRBV4-3 and TRBJ2-7; tentative D call: TRBD2 (6 bases). The CDR3 sequence is 13 residues long. Germline V gene sequence: CDR1 LGHNA, CDR2 YSLEER. The CDR3 protein is CVRSLRLGGEQYF. CDR3 nucleotides: TGCGTCAGGTCCTTAAGACTAGGAGGTGAGCAGTACTTC.

The chain carries TRBV19 and TRBJ2-1; D is possibly TRBD2 (5 bases). The germline V gene has CDR1 LNHDA and CDR2 SQIVND (reference sequence). Trimming removed 7 bases from V and 4 bases from J, with 14 bases in between. This CDR3 has 14 residues. As DNA, the CDR3 is TGTGCCAGTAACGCTAGCCCCCTTTACAATGAGCAGTTCTTC. As protein: CASNASPLYNEQFF.

The CDR3 is CASSRTGRGEKLFF. The CDR3 nucleotides read TGTGCCAGCAGCCGGACAGGGCGCGGGGAAAAACTGTTTTTT. V gene TRBV7-3 combines with J gene TRBJ1-4, with 8 bases lining up with TRBD1. The CDR3 contains 14 residues. The ends lost 5 bases at V and 8 bases at J; junction bases unmatched: 7. In germline, CDR1 is SGHTA, CDR2 FQGTGA.

The chain employs TRBV4-1 and TRBJ2-7; TRBD1 aligns across 9 bases. Germline-derived CDR1 and CDR2 are MGHRA and YSYEKL. Unmatched junction bases numbered 13, after V lost 4 bases and J lost 3 bases. The CDR3 loop spans 17 amino acids. The CDR3 sequence: CASSLRQGELLIYEQYF. The CDR3 DNA is TGCGCCAGCAGCCTACGACAGGGGGAACTCCTAATCTACGAGCAGTACTTC.

The chain joins TRBV11-2 to TRBJ2-7; D not certain. The CDR3 sequence is 11 residues long. Germline V lookup: CDR1 SGHAT, CDR2 FQNNGV. The V end lost 5 bases, the J end lost 6 bases, and 8 bases lay between the germline ends. The DNA for the CDR3 is TGTGCCAGCAGCCCGCGGATCGAGCAGTACTTC. It yields the protein CASSPRIEQYF. Filled out from reference TRBV11-2 and TRBJ2-7, the complete variable domain reads EAGVAQSPRYKIIEKRQSVAFWCNPISGHATLYWYQQILGQGPKLLIQFQNNGVVDDSQLPKDRFSAERLKGVDSTLKIQPAKLEDSAVYLCASSPRIEQYFGPGTRLTVT.

The chain uses TRBV4-3 and TRBJ2-2; TRBD1 is a possible D gene (6 bases). This CDR3 has 17 amino acids. The germline V gene encodes CDR1 LGHNA and CDR2 YSLEER. Deletions cut 0 bases from V and 7 bases from J, with 18 bases between. The CDR3, as DNA: TGCGCCAGCAGCCAAGATATTGGGGCAGGGGTTAACGGGGAGCTGTTTTTT. It yields the protein CASSQDIGAGVNGELFF.

V is TRBV6-5 and J is TRBJ1-1, with D possibly being TRBD1 (5 bases). Per germline, CDR1 MNHEY and CDR2 SVGAGI. The CDR3 has 16 residues. V was clipped by 4 bases and J by 6 bases, with 21 bases between them. This CDR3 is CASSFDPTGFGAEAFF. CDR3 nucleotide sequence: TGTGCCAGCAGTTTTGACCCCACAGGATTTGGAGCTGAAGCTTTCTTT.

The rearrangement links TRBV5-1 to TRBJ2-7, with 9 nucleotides matching TRBD1. Per the germline V gene, CDR1 is SGHRS and CDR2 is YFSETQ. Germline trimming cut 0 bases from V and 4 bases from J; bases unmatched to any gene: 8. The CDR3 is 16 residues long. The CDR3 region has the DNA TGCGCCAGCAGCTTGGCCGGCAGGACAGGGGCTTACGAGCAGTACTTC. Translated, it gives CASSLAGRTGAYEQYF.

The chain employs TRBV6-5 and TRBJ1-1; D is uncertain. The V end lost 5 bases, the J end lost 9 bases, and 10 bases lay between the germline ends. This CDR3 contains 11 residues. Germline CDR1 MNHEY, CDR2 SVGAGI. This chain's CDR3 is CASSTREKAFF. DNA of the CDR3: TGTGCCAGCAGTACGCGGGAAAAAGCTTTCTTT.

The chain recombines TRBV18 with TRBJ2-7; TRBD1 agrees at 9 bases. Germline trimming cut 0 bases from V and 2 bases from J; bases unmatched to any gene: 2. The CDR3 extends over 15 amino acids. Germline CDR1 KGHSH, CDR2 LQKENI. The CDR3 here is CASSPPGQGPYEQYF. The CDR3 DNA reads as TGTGCCAGCTCACCACCGGGACAGGGACCCTACGAGCAGTACTTC.

The rearrangement joins TRBV25-1 to TRBJ2-5; D is unresolved. The CDR3 has 13 residues. Deletions cut 3 bases from V and 5 bases from J, with 10 bases between. CDR1 and CDR2 from the germline V gene are MGHDK and SYGVNS. The CDR3 sequence: CASSDGSRETQYF. CDR3 bases: TGTGCCAGCAGTGATGGTAGCCGGGAGACCCAGTACTTC.